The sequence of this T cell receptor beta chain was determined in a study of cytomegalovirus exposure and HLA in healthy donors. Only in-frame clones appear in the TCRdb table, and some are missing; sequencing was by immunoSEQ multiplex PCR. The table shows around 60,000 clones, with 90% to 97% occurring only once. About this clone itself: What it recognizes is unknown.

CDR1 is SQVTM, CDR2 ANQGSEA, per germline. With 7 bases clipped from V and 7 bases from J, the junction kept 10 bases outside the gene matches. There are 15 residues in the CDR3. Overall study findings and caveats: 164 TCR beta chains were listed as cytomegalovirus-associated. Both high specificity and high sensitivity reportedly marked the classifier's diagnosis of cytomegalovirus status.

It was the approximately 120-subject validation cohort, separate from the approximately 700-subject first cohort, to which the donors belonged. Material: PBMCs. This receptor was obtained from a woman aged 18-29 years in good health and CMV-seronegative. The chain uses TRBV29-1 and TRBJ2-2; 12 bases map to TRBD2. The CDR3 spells CSALTSGGFGGELFF. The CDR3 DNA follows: TGCAGCGCTCTAACTAGCGGGGGGTTCGGCGGGGAGCTGTTTTTT.